Sequencing of this TCR beta chain was carried out in a study of CD8 T cells in Susac syndrome. Trimming took 6 bases from V and 0 from J, leaving 5 bases between them. The CDR3 has 12 amino acids. Random hexamers served to reverse transcribe about 0.5 to 1 ug RNA. Amplification of the TCR beta CDR3 was carried out by immunoSEQ multiplex PCR, which spanned a total of 54 Vbeta and 13 Jbeta segments. TCRdb called the immunoSEQ multiplex PCR reads again in MiXCR, with one record for every CDR3 protein. Among under 150,000 distinct CDR3 sequences listed, over 85% were seen once. Blood CD8+ and CD4+ T cells underwent high-throughput TCR beta sequencing. The controls were healthy donors who were matched for age and sex. TEMRA cells were FACS-enriched and CD8+ and CD4+ T cells negatively isolated.

Specimen: CD8+ T cells from PBMCs. The rearrangement joins TRBV12-3 or TRBV12-4 to TRBJ1-1; D is ambiguous. The TCR sequence derives from a human donor in good health. DNA for the CDR3: TGTGCCAGCAGAAACATGAACACTGAAGCTTTCTTT. Protein product: CASRNMNTEAFF.